These 2 T cell receptor beta chains originate from one sample sequenced in a study of blood T cell repertoires in COVID-19. The data were produced by immunoSEQ multiplex PCR, yet TCRdb's version contains in-frame clones alone and is incomplete. The sample comprises some 120,000 clones, more than 65% of which are singletons, and 2.2% rests with the top ten. Input material: peripheral blood. The receptors were gathered from a woman in her 70s with acute or convalescent COVID-19.

V and J are TRBV30 and TRBJ1-2; D is unclear. Germline-derived CDR1 and CDR2 are GTSNPN and SVGIG (reference sequence). With 3 bases removed from V and 1 base from J, the gap between germline ends came to 9 bases. The CDR3 has 13 amino acids. In nucleotides, the CDR3 is TGTGCCTGGAGGGACTTGGTTAACTATGGCTACACCTTC. Translated, it gives CAWRDLVNYGYTF. Supplemented by reference TRBV30 and TRBJ1-2, the full variable domain reads SQTIHQWPATLVQPVGSPLSLECTVEGTSNPNLYWYRQAAGRGLQLLFYSVGIGQISSEVPQNLSASRPQDRQFILSSKKLLLSDSGFYLCAWRDLVNYGYTFGSGTRLTVV.

This chain connects TRBV19 to TRBJ2-6; D uncertain. This CDR3 has 14 residues. Deletions cut 3 bases from V and 1 base from J, with 4 bases between. Per germline, CDR1 LNHDA and CDR2 SQIVND (reference sequence). Written as DNA, the CDR3 is TGTGCCAGTAGTATCCAATCTGGGGCCAACGTCCTGACTTTC. Its protein is CASSIQSGANVLTF.